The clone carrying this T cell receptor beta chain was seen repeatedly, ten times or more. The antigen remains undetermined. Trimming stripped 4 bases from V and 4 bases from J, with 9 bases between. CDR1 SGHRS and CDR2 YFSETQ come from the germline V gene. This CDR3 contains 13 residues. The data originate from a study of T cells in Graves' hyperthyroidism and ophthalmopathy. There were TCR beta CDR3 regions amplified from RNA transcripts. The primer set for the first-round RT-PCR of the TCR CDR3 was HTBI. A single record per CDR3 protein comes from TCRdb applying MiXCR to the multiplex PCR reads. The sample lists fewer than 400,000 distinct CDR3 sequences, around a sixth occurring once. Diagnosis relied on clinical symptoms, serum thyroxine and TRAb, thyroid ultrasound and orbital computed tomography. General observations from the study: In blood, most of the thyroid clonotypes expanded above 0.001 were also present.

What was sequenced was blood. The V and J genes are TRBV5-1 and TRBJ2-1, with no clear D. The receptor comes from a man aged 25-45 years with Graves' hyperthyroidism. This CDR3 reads CASSRPGYNEQFF. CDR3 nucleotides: TGCGCCAGCAGCCGCCCGGGTTACAATGAGCAGTTCTTC.